This T cell receptor (beta chain) was captured in a study of TIL therapy for anti-PD-1-resistant metastatic lung cancer (dated by TCRdb to the early 2020s). Notes on the research overall: Among the enrolled patients, the median age was roughly 54 years (range roughly 38-75), and the median tumor PD-L1 proportion score was around 5.6%. The cohort was composed predominantly of lung adenocarcinoma, with several EGFR-mutant and two ALK-rearranged tumors included, and half of patients were identified as current or former smokers. Across the cohort, whole-exome sequencing showed a median non-synonymous tumor mutation burden of roughly 1.5 mutations per megabase. T cell receptor beta sequencing of tumor and peripheral blood served to follow clonotypes across the tumor, the expanded TIL product, and serial blood samples.

For this chain, trimming is 5 bases at the V end and 4 bases at the J end, and the number of junction bases without a gene match is 7. Per the germline V gene, SGHTA is the CDR1 and FQGNSA is the CDR2. The CDR3, cysteine through phenylalanine, is 14 amino acids long. The entry retains the CDR3 DNA only, 42 bases that are in frame from base 1. TCR beta CDR3 regions were amplified from genomic DNA by bias-controlled multiplex PCR with the immunoSEQ v3 hsTCRB kit. The TCR libraries were sequenced on an Illumina NextSeq 500 to about 1.8 million read pairs for survey level or 5-6 million read pairs for deep level. In the authors' own workflow: V, D and J genes were assigned, non-productive sequences were removed, and clonality was reported by immunoSEQ Analyzer software. To compare repertoires between infused TIL and blood, productive Simpson clonality was used along with the Morisita overlap index of productive TRB rearrangements. TCRdb took this table from immuneACCESS and kept in-frame rearrangements with V and J called. Such tables lack part of the clones; where checked against another copy, unresolved V genes explain under half of the gap, and the rest is unexplained. The V and J calls and clone size come from that table; D and trimming were worked out from the DNA. Recorded for this sample are some 12,000 clones; 58% of them occurred a single time. Together, the top ten hold 6% to 8% of the sample.

This clone was seen only a few times. Its recognized antigen is unknown. It has no much larger one-base neighbor in the sample; base qualities were not kept. The full study reports these points: Higher clonality and lower diversity were observed in expanded TIL cultures than in baseline intratumoral T cells (median clonality around 5.9% vs 31%, p < 0.0001). The cohort was highly selected, with more treatment-naive, never-smoker and oncogene-addicted patients than typical, limiting generalizability. Clonal turnover during TIL culture was high, and many clones enriched in the product were not detected in the baseline tumor, suggesting clonal contraction instead of faithful expansion. The study protocol defined all tumor marker inferences as exploratory.

This specimen's time point label, interpreted: pre-treatment sample, taken before nivolumab and TIL therapy. Excised metastases, mostly pleural nodules or supraclavicular lymph nodes, were used as baseline tumor samples and were taken from the same resection from which TIL were grown. Tumors were harvested prior to any PD-1/PD-L1 blockade, after which nivolumab was administered to patients, and lymphodepletion, expanded TIL infusion and IL-2 were given to patients who progressed. Adults with stage 4 NSCLC were enrolled in a dual-center phase I trial from late 2017 to early 2020. The samples were obtained from a phase I trial that was single-arm and open-label and tested tumor-infiltrating lymphocyte therapy combined with nivolumab in advanced non-small cell lung cancer. Parts of each resected tumor were snap-frozen in liquid nitrogen and kept at -80 degrees C. Using laser-capture macrodissection, tumor regions of interest were selected on H&E sections, then pulverized into about 15 mg aliquots and extracted using Qiagen Allprep kits.

The sequencing here drew on tumor tissue, taken at baseline. The clonotype comes from a person aged 25-79 years with non-small cell lung cancer. The V and J genes are TRBV7-2 and TRBJ1-2; TRBD1 fits 7 bases in the junction. This receptor carries the CDR3 CASSRDSLPYGYTF. The base sequence is TGTGCCAGCAGCCGGGACAGTTTACCCTATGGCTACACCTTC.